This TCR beta chain stems from a study of low-dose radiotherapy and immunotherapy resistance in tumors. Gene-specific TRAV and TRBV primers were used for first-strand cDNA, covering alpha and beta chains. Using a constant-region primer together with a V-primer adapter, TCRs were subjected to around 20 PCR cycles of amplification. TCRdb re-called the reads through MiXCR, storing one row per CDR3 protein. The profile shows 7,500 to 10,000 distinct CDR3 sequences, around 80% of them singletons. V dropped 8 bases and J dropped 4; count of bases not matched to a gene: 10. The CDR3 contains 14 residues. This rearrangement joins TRBV12-3 or TRBV12-4 to TRBJ2-7; 8 bases line up with TRBD1. The receptor comes from a human donor with advanced metastatic prostate, ovarian, gallbladder or colorectal cancer (not recorded which). This table probably holds off-target reads from a library built for another chain. As DNA, the CDR3 is TGTGCCAGCTCCCCCTCAGGGGGCCGGTACGAGCAGTACTTC. Encoded protein: CASSPSGGRYEQYF.